The 17 T cell receptor beta chains given below trace back to one sample, sequenced in a study of regulatory dendritic cells for organ transplantation. Repertoires were generated with immunoSEQ multiplex PCR, while TCRdb's copy carries only in-frame clones and drops some. The data show tens of thousands of clones, 74% seen once. The sample comprised memory CD4+ T cells from blood. Noted subset: CD45RO+ memory T cells. All receptors derive from a human donor in good health.

J is TRBJ1-1 and V is TRBV5-6, with D maybe TRBD1 (5 bases). Trimming removed 3 bases from V and 7 bases from J, with 16 bases in between. The germline V gene encodes CDR1 SGHDT and CDR2 YYEEEE. This CDR3 is built from 14 residues. CDR3 loop: CASSSNIRQREAFF. The CDR3, as DNA: TGTGCCAGCAGCTCTAACATAAGACAGCGTGAAGCTTTCTTT.

The chain is built from TRBV6-1 and TRBJ1-1; D call uncertain. Germline V gene data show CDR1 as MNHNS and CDR2 as SASEGT. The CDR3 loop spans 17 amino acids. The V end was cut by 2 bases, the J end by 0 bases, with 16 bases between. CDR3 DNA sequence: TGTGCCAGCAGTGAAACAGCCACGGCACCCTTGAACACTGAAGCTTTCTTT. It is translated as CASSETATAPLNTEAFF.

As concerns this clone: The germline gene is not matched at one end of the junction; a read error may be the cause. This chain links TRBV5-5 with TRBJ2-7; no definite D call. The CDR3 is made up of 15 amino acids. Germline V gives CDR1 SGHKS, CDR2 YYEKEE (reference sequence). DNA for the CDR3: TGTGCCAGCAGCCAAACAGTCGCGAGCTCCTACGAGCAGTGCTTC. Translating gives CASSQTVASSYEQCF.

V and J are TRBV7-9 and TRBJ2-1; the match to TRBD2 covers 12 bases. The CDR3 extends over 15 amino acids. The V segment lost 1 base and the J segment 6 bases; nucleotides outside the gene matches: 1. Germline V gene data show CDR1 as SEHNR and CDR2 as FQNEAQ (reference sequence). The chain's CDR3 is CASSLGLAGVNEQFF. The CDR3 DNA follows: TGTGCCAGCAGCTTAGGACTAGCGGGGGTCAATGAGCAGTTCTTC.

The rearrangement links TRBV11-2 to TRBJ2-2, with 9 bases identical to TRBD1. V was clipped by 5 bases and J by 10 bases; unmatched bases: 5. The CDR3 length is 13 residues. Germline V lookup: CDR1 SGHAT, CDR2 FQNNGV. The CDR3 DNA sequence: TGTGCCAGCAGCCGGGGACAGGGTGAGGAGCTGTTTTTT. Translated, it gives CASSRGQGEELFF.

This chain links TRBV7-2 with TRBJ2-2, with 8 bases identical to TRBD1. Trimming cost V 5 bases and J 0 bases; bases outside gene matches: 5. The CDR3 sequence is 16 residues long. CDR1 SGHTA and CDR2 FQGNSA come from the germline V gene. CDR3 in DNA: TGTGCCAGCAGCGCGACAGGGGAGGCGAACACCGGGGAGCTGTTTTTT. Its protein product is CASSATGEANTGELFF.

A few counts support this clone. The rearrangement links TRBV5-1 to TRBJ1-1, with D maybe TRBD1 (5 bases). This CDR3 is built from 16 residues. Germline CDR1 is SGHRS and CDR2 is YFSETQ. Deletions cut 4 bases from V and 5 bases from J, with 21 bases between. CDR3 sequence: CASSESAATSGTEAFF. CDR3 bases: TGCGCCAGCAGCGAATCGGCGGCCACTTCAGGGACTGAAGCTTTCTTT.

This clone occurred once. The chain employs TRBV5-4 and TRBJ1-2, with D possibly TRBD1 on 6 matching bases. CDR1 and CDR2 from the germline V gene are SGHNT and YYREEE (reference sequence). This CDR3 is 12 amino acids long. V lost 4 bases, J lost 7 bases, and 11 bases lay in between. CDR3 region: CASSGRGAGYTF. Here the CDR3 DNA reads TGTGCCAGCAGCGGACGGGGGGCTGGCTACACCTTC.

This chain connects TRBV2 to TRBJ1-5; a weak D match, TRBD1 (5 bases). Trimming removed 5 bases at V and 5 bases at J, with 16 bases between. The CDR3 covers 15 residues. The germline V gene has CDR1 SNHLY and CDR2 FYNNEI. CDR3 sequence (DNA): TGTGCCAGCAGTCCTCAGGGAGGGACGGATCAGCCCCAGCATTTT. Protein product: CASSPQGGTDQPQHF.

The chain combines TRBV6-6 with TRBJ2-2; TRBD1 matches at 10 bases. V was pared by 10 bases and J by 6 bases, with 11 bases of the junction left unmatched. This CDR3 has 15 residues. Germline-derived CDR1 and CDR2 are MNHNY and SVGAGI (reference sequence). CDR3 in amino acids: CATPAGTGVPGELFF. CDR3 nucleotides: TGTGCCACCCCCGCCGGGACAGGGGTCCCCGGGGAGCTGTTTTTT.

The CDR3 sequence: CASSLTGQGVTF. DNA of the CDR3: TGTGCCAGCAGCTTAACGGGCCAGGGCGTCACCTTC. This chain links TRBV7-9 with TRBJ1-2; maybe TRBD1 (5 bases). Germline values: CDR1 SEHNR, CDR2 FQNEAQ (reference sequence). V was pared by 2 bases and J by 13 bases, with 14 bases between. The CDR3 runs to 12 residues.

The chain uses TRBV5-1 and TRBJ2-3; TRBD2 agrees at 14 bases. This CDR3 contains 15 residues. V was clipped by 4 bases and J by 7 bases; unmatched bases: 5. The germline V gene has CDR1 SGHRS and CDR2 YFSETQ. In nucleotides, the CDR3 is TGCGCCAGCAGCCTAGGGACTAGCGGGGGAAATACGCAGTATTTT. Translation: CASSLGTSGGNTQYF.

The rearrangement links TRBV25-1 to TRBJ1-5, with 7 bases that match TRBD1. Germline-derived CDR1 and CDR2 are MGHDK and SYGVNS. Trimming cost V 3 bases and J 5 bases; bases outside gene matches: 1. The CDR3 extends over 13 amino acids. The CDR3 region is CASSDQGDQPQHF. As DNA, the CDR3 is TGTGCCAGCAGTGATCAGGGGGATCAGCCCCAGCATTTT. The full variable domain, in which reference TRBV25-1 and TRBJ1-5 provide the parts outside the CDR3, is EADIYQTPRYLVIGTGKKITLECSQTMGHDKMYWYQQDPGMELHLIHYSYGVNSTEKGDLSSESTVSRIRTEHFPLTLESARPSHTSQYLCASSDQGDQPQHFGDGTRLSIL.

The rearrangement joins TRBV7-9 to TRBJ2-3, with 10 bases lining up with TRBD1. The length of the CDR3 is 14 residues. With V trimmed by 1 base and J by 15 bases, 10 bases remained unmatched. Germline V lookup: CDR1 SEHNR, CDR2 FQNEAQ (reference sequence). The CDR3 DNA is TGTGCCAGCAGCTTAGAGGCCGGGACAGGGGAGTTTTATTTT. Its protein product is CASSLEAGTGEFYF.

Regarding this clone: One end of the junction fails to match germline, which may point to a read error. The genes are TRBV27 and TRBJ2-7; maybe TRBD2 (6 bases). The CDR3 contains 8 residues. Per germline, CDR1 MNHEY and CDR2 SMNVEV (reference sequence). CDR3 loop: CASSSGDF. The DNA for the CDR3 is TGTGCCAGCAGCTCGGGAGACTTC.

This clone was recorded once. The genes are TRBV7-7 and TRBJ2-7; TRBD2 aligns across 9 bases. The CDR3 contains 15 residues. With 2 bases clipped from V and 4 bases from J, the junction kept 6 bases outside the gene matches. Per the germline V gene, CDR1 is SSHAT and CDR2 is FNYEAQ (reference sequence). CDR3 amino acids: CASSLRRGGLYEQYF. The CDR3 DNA reads TGTGCCAGCAGCTTACGGCGGGGGGGCCTGTACGAGCAGTACTTC. Full variable domain (rest looked up from reference TRBV7-7 and TRBJ2-7): GAGVSQSPRYKVTKRGQDVTLRCDPISSHATLYWYQQALGQGPEFLTYFNYEAQPDKSGLPSDRFSAERPEGSISTLTIQRTEQRDSAMYRCASSLRRGGLYEQYFGPGTRLTVT.

The chain is built from TRBV7-2 and TRBJ2-7, with D possibly TRBD1 on 6 matching bases. The CDR3 covers 15 residues. CDR1 SGHTA and CDR2 FQGNSA come from the germline V gene. Trimming removed 3 bases at V and 2 bases at J, with 14 bases between. CDR3 protein: CASSLGARITYEQYF. DNA for the CDR3: TGTGCCAGCAGCTTGGGGGCTAGGATCACCTACGAGCAGTACTTC.